Listed here are 23 T cell receptor beta chains from one sample, sequenced in a study of CD8+ T cells in alopecia areata. Scientists pooled cutaneous lymph node cells and sorted them on CD4, CD8alpha, NKG2D, NKG2ACE and other markers. In each case, RNA was isolated and then reverse transcribed into cDNA as the sequencing template. Sequenced by immunoSEQ multiplex PCR; TCRdb stores in-frame clones only, minus some. The repertoire shows around 20,000 clones, none seen only once; the top ten take 31%. Source material: CD8+ T cells sorted from a lymph node. These receptors were collected from a C3H/HeJ mouse with alopecia areata. Strain MHC haplotype: H2-k.

The sample holds a few counts of this clone. Genes and germline come from the mouse. The sequenced part of the CDR3 DNA is TGTGCCAGCAGTCTTGGGACAGGGGGCAACACA. Translated, it gives CASSLGTGGNT. The CDR3 reads in full as CASSLGTGGNTEVFF. The chain has TRBV19 and TRBJ1-1, with TRBD1 matching 12 bases. The CDR3 end is not reached by the read, which stops 4 residues before it; the germline J gene fills it in. Germline values: CDR1 FNHDT, CDR2 SITEND (reference sequence). V trimming: 4 bases; J trimming: 2 bases; junction bases outside the gene matches: 3. The length of the CDR3 is 15 residues.

This clone was detected a few times. The germline and genes are mouse ones. The read ends 4 residues before the CDR3 terminus; that terminus is restored from the germline J gene. The chain carries TRBV1 and TRBJ2-1; D might be TRBD1 (6 bases). The V gene lost 5 bases and the J gene lost 4 bases, with 12 bases spanning the gap. The CDR3 consists of 14 residues. CDR1 is NSQYPW, CDR2 LRSPGD, per germline (reference sequence). The CDR3 region is CTCSPPGQYAEQFF. Partial CDR3 DNA: TGCACCTGCAGTCCTCCGGGACAATATGCT.

This clone showed up just a few times. These gene names are mouse names. The CDR3 extends 4 residues past the end of the read, so its final part is completed from the germline J gene. V and J are TRBV13-2 and TRBJ1-2; the match to TRBD1 covers 7 bases. The CDR3 loop spans 15 amino acids. CDR1 is NNHNN, CDR2 SYGAGS, per germline (reference sequence). J lost 2 bases, V lost 2 bases, and 6 bases had no gene match. CDR3 in amino acids: CASGDLPGQNSDYTF. The covered CDR3 bases are TGTGCCAGCGGTGACCTCCCGGGACAGAACTCC.

The sample holds many counts of this clone. Here the gene names and germline are mouse. The CDR3 end falls 4 residues outside the read, so it is completed with the germline J gene. This rearrangement joins TRBV13-3 to TRBJ1-1, with D possibly TRBD1 on 6 matching bases. The ends were cut back, 4 bases at V and 1 base at J, with 8 bases in the middle. CDR1 and CDR2 (germline): NNHDY, SYVADS. The CDR3 sequence is 13 residues long. The part of the CDR3 DNA that was read is TGTGCCAGCAGTCCGGGACAAAACACA. It translates to CASSPGQNT. The full CDR3 protein reads CASSPGQNTEVFF.

Notes on this clone: Germline and genes here are mouse. The read falls 4 residues short of the CDR3 end, and the missing part is taken from the germline J gene. The genes are TRBV31 and TRBJ2-2; the match to TRBD2 covers 9 bases. Germline CDR1 GKSSPN, CDR2 SITVG. The V segment lost 2 bases and the J segment 3 bases; nucleotides outside the gene matches: 4. This CDR3 comprises 15 residues. CDR3 DNA, as far as it was read: TGTGCCTGGAGTTCCGGGACTGGGTACACCGGG. Residues: CAWSSGTGYTG. The whole CDR3 reads CAWSSGTGYTGQLYF.

Notes on this clone: All gene names here are mouse names. The read stops 4 residues short of the end of the CDR3; the missing end is completed from the germline J gene. This sequence joins TRBV5 and TRBJ2-3, with no clear D. The CDR3 spans 13 residues. Deletions cut 1 base from V and 3 bases from J, with 5 bases between. Germline V gives CDR1 LGHNA, CDR2 YNLKQL (reference sequence). Incomplete CDR3 DNA: TGTGCCAGCAGCCAAGGCTGGGCAGAA. It yields the protein CASSQGWAE. The CDR3, in full, reads CASSQGWAETLYF.

This clone was seen ten or more times. Gene names are mouse gene names. Read coverage stops 4 residues before the CDR3 terminus; the germline J gene supplies the remainder. The gene calls are TRBV13-3 and TRBJ2-5; TRBD1 matches at 8 bases. V lost 3 bases and J lost 3; bases outside the gene matches: 6. The CDR3 totals 15 residues. Germline V CDR1 and CDR2: NNHDY, SYVADS. CDR3 sequence: CASSAPTGDQDTQYF. CDR3 bases read: TGTGCCAGCAGTGCCCCGACAGGGGATCAAGAC.

This clone was detected a few times. Gene names refer to mouse genes. The CDR3 goes on 4 residues after the read ends, and that part is filled in from the germline J gene. This rearrangement joins TRBV13-3 to TRBJ2-2; D unresolved. The CDR3 extends over 14 amino acids. Germline V gene data show CDR1 as NNHDY and CDR2 as SYVADS. The V gene lost 2 bases and the J gene lost 1 base, with 6 bases spanning the gap. The part of the CDR3 DNA that was read is TGTGCCAGCAGTGAAAGGGTAAACACCGGG. Translating gives CASSERVNTG. The entire CDR3 is CASSERVNTGQLYF.

This clone was seen only a few times. Genes and germline come from the mouse. The read ends 4 residues early relative to the CDR3; the germline J gene fills the gap. The chain links TRBV1 to TRBJ1-4; no firm D call. CDR3 size: 13 residues. Trimming left V 1 base short and J 4 bases short, with 4 bases between. Germline V gene lookup returns CDR1 NSQYPW and CDR2 LRSPGD (reference sequence). The CDR3 bases that were read are TGCACCTGCAGTGCAGGGTACAACGAA. This sequence encodes CTCSAGYNE. The CDR3 in full is CTCSAGYNERLFF.

In its sample, this clone was seen many times. Mouse gene names and germline throughout. Read sequence stops 4 residues before the CDR3 end, and the germline J gene provides the missing end. The chain is built from TRBV31 and TRBJ2-7; 9 nucleotides line up with TRBD2. The V gene end was trimmed by 0 bases and the J gene end by 0 bases; junction bases not matched to a gene: 6. Germline CDR1 and CDR2: GKSSPN and SITVG. The CDR3 is made up of 16 amino acids. The CDR3 bases that were read are TGTGCCTGGAGTCTAGCCTGGGGGGGATTCTCCTAT. Translated, it gives CAWSLAWGGFSY. Given in full, the CDR3 is CAWSLAWGGFSYEQYF.

This clone has only a few counts. Gene names follow the mouse nomenclature. The CDR3 extends 4 residues past the end of the read, so its final part is completed from the germline J gene. The rearrangement joins TRBV19 to TRBJ2-2; 11 bases fit TRBD1. The CDR3 is 18 residues long. The germline V gene has CDR1 FNHDT and CDR2 SITEND (reference sequence). V shed 1 base, J shed 3 bases, and the junction held 8 bases outside the gene matches. CDR3 region: CASSILGQGEEYTGQLYF. CDR3 DNA (partial): TGTGCCAGCAGTATACTGGGACAGGGGGAGGAGTACACCGGG.

The table lists this clone with many counts. The genes are named according to mouse. The read ends 4 residues shy of where the CDR3 ends; the end is completed using the germline J gene. The chain joins TRBV13-3 to TRBJ2-5, with 13 bases aligning to TRBD2. The CDR3 has 16 amino acids. Germline V CDR1 and CDR2: NNHDY, SYVADS. CDR3 residues: CASSARTGGAEDTQYF. The part of the CDR3 DNA that was read is TGTGCCAGCAGTGCCCGGACTGGGGGGGCGGAAGAC.

Of note for this clone: All gene names here are mouse names. Read sequence stops 4 residues before the CDR3 end, and the germline J gene provides the missing end. The rearrangement links TRBV13-1 to TRBJ2-5; TRBD2 agrees at 10 bases. This CDR3 is built from 16 residues. CDR1 is NSHNY, CDR2 SYGAGN, per germline. V shed 4 bases, J shed 0 bases, and the junction held 5 bases outside the gene matches. The sequenced CDR3 bases are TGTGCCAGCAGTACCGGGACTGGGGACAACCAAGAC. Protein product: CASSTGTGDNQD. The whole CDR3 region reads CASSTGTGDNQDTQYF.

The sample holds a few counts of this clone. Each gene name is a mouse one. The read terminates 4 residues before the CDR3 end, so the remaining end is supplied by the germline J gene. This chain links TRBV13-2 with TRBJ2-7; 14 bases fit TRBD2. Unmatched junction bases numbered 4, after V lost 2 bases and J lost 0 bases. The CDR3 covers 17 residues. Germline CDR1 NNHNN, CDR2 SYGAGS (reference sequence). This CDR3 is CASGDPGLGGRSYEQYF. The covered CDR3 bases are TGTGCCAGCGGTGACCCGGGACTGGGGGGGCGCTCCTAT.

Of note for this clone: Mouse germline and gene names are used. The CDR3 end falls 4 residues outside the read, so it is completed with the germline J gene. This sequence joins TRBV1 and TRBJ2-2, with 8 positions matching TRBD1. V was clipped by 0 bases and J by 0 bases; unmatched bases: 0. Looked up from germline, CDR1 is NSQYPW and CDR2 is LRSPGD (reference sequence). The CDR3 is 16 residues long. CDR3 residues: CTCSAEDRANTGQLYF. The DNA read from the CDR3 is TGCACCTGCAGTGCAGAGGACAGGGCAAACACCGGG.

This clone was seen a few times. The genes are named according to mouse. The read falls 4 residues short of the CDR3 end, and the missing part is taken from the germline J gene. The rearrangement joins TRBV17 to TRBJ2-5, with TRBD1 matching over 9 bases. Germline CDR1 reads MNHDT; CDR2 reads YYDKIL. V shed 5 bases, J shed 2 bases, and the junction held 2 bases outside the gene matches. This CDR3 is built from 14 residues. CDR3 bases read: TGTGCTAGCAGTCCGGGACAGGGCCAAGAC. Translated: CASSPGQGQD. The complete CDR3 sequence is CASSPGQGQDTQYF.

In this sample, this clone turned up many times. Gene names are the mouse ones. The CDR3 end is not reached by the read, which stops 4 residues before it; the germline J gene fills it in. The chain combines TRBV13-3 with TRBJ2-3; TRBD1 might be the D (6 bases). There are 17 residues in the CDR3. V gave up 3 bases and J gave up 0 bases, with 17 bases separating them. In germline, CDR1 is NNHDY, CDR2 SYVADS. Here the CDR3 reads CASSAPAGHHSAETLYF. Incomplete CDR3 DNA: TGTGCCAGCAGTGCCCCGGCGGGACACCATAGTGCAGAA.

Comments on this clone: Genes here carry mouse names. The read gets to within 4 residues of the CDR3 end, and the germline J gene fills in the rest. The chain joins TRBV17 to TRBJ2-5; TRBD2 aligns across 8 bases. CDR3 length: 14 residues. Trimming removed 6 bases from V and 2 bases from J; junction bases left unmatched: 4. Per germline, CDR1 MNHDT and CDR2 YYDKIL. Partial CDR3 DNA: TGTGCTAGCAGGAGACTGGGGCTCCAAGAC. As protein: CASRRLGLQD. The CDR3 in its entirety is CASRRLGLQDTQYF. The complete variable domain, with remaining parts taken from reference TRBV17 and TRBJ2-5, reads DTTVKQNPRYKLARVGKPVNLICSQTMNHDTMYWYQKKPNQAPKLLLFYYDKILNREADTFEKFQSSRPNNSFCSLYIGSAGLEYSAMYLCASRRLGLQDTQYFGPGTRLLVL.

A word on this clone: Gene labels here are mouse ones. The CDR3 goes on 4 residues after the read ends, and that part is filled in from the germline J gene. V gene TRBV1 combines with J gene TRBJ2-5, with D possibly matching TRBD1 (6 bases). This CDR3 comprises 13 residues. Between the trimmed V and J ends, which lost 3 bases and 2 bases, there was a span of 6 bases. The germline gives CDR1 NSQYPW, CDR2 LRSPGD (reference sequence). The sequenced CDR3 bases are TGCACCTGCAGTGCCAGGGGCCAAGAC. Amino acid sequence: CTCSARGQD. The entire CDR3 protein is CTCSARGQDTQYF.

This clone has only a few counts. Mouse germline and gene names are used. CDR3 DNA, as far as it was read: TGTGCAAGCAGCTTAGATTCAGACAAATAT. Encoded protein: CASSLDSDKY. The whole CDR3 protein is CASSLDSDKYEQYF. This chain uses TRBV16 with TRBJ2-7; no clear D. The observed sequence ends 4 residues before the CDR3 terminus, with the missing tail filled in from the germline J gene. Germline V gene sequence: CDR1 SGHSA, CDR2 FRNQAP. This CDR3 is built from 14 residues.

This clone occurred many times. Germline and genes: mouse. The read terminates 4 residues ahead of where the CDR3 ends, so the germline J gene completes it. The rearrangement links TRBV13-3 to TRBJ2-5, with D possibly being TRBD1 (6 bases). Germline values: CDR1 NNHDY, CDR2 SYVADS. The CDR3 contains 13 residues. The CDR3 reads CASSPRGRDTQYF. The part of the CDR3 DNA that was read is TGTGCCAGCAGTCCCAGGGGCAGGGAC.

The table lists this clone with a few counts. The database protein in TCRdb disagrees with the DNA translation at residue 14; the sequence shown here was translated from the DNA. The listed genes are named as in mouse. The CDR3 protein is CASSINPRGDSGNTLYF. The CDR3 bases that were read are TGTGCCAGCAGTATAAACCCCAGGGGGGATTCTGGAAATACG. J is TRBJ1-3 and V is TRBV13-3; 7 positions match TRBD1. From the germline J gene comes the end of the CDR3, since the read stops 3 residues before it. This CDR3 is 17 amino acids long. J gave up 0 bases and V 4 bases, and 10 bases lay outside the gene matches. The germline CDR1 and CDR2 sequences are NNHDY and SYVADS.

In this sample, this clone turned up many times. The gene names given are mouse names. The sequenced fragment ends 4 residues before the CDR3 boundary, so the rest is inferred from the germline J gene. The rearrangement uses TRBV13-1 and TRBJ2-7, with D possibly matching TRBD1 (6 bases). Trimming took off 0 bases at V and 0 bases at J, with 7 bases between the two ends. Germline V gene lookup returns CDR1 NSHNY and CDR2 SYGAGN. The CDR3 spans 14 residues. CDR3: CASSDAGVSYEQYF. The CDR3 bases that were read are TGTGCCAGCAGTGATGCAGGGGTCTCCTAT.